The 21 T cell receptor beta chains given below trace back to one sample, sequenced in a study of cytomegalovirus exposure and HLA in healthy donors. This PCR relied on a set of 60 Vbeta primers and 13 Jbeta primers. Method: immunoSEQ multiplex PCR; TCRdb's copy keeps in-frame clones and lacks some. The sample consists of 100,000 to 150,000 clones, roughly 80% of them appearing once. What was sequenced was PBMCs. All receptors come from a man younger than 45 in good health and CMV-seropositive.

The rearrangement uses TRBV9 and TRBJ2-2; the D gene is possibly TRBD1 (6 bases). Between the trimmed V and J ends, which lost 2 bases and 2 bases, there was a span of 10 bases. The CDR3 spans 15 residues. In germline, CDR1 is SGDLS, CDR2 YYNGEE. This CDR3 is CASSVEGVNTGELFF. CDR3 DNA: TGTGCCAGCAGCGTCGAGGGGGTTAACACCGGGGAGCTGTTTTTT.

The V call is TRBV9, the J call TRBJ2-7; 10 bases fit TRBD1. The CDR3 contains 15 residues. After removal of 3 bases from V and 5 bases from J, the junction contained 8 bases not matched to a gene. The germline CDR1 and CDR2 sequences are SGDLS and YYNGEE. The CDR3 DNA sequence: TGTGCCAGCAGCGCCGGGACAGGGGAGTTTCACGAGCAGTACTTC. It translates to CASSAGTGEFHEQYF.

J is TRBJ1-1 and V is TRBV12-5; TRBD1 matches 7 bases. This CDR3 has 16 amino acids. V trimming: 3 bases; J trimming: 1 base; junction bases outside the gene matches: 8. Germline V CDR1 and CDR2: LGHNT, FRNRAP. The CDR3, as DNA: TGTGCTAGTGGTTTTAACGTCCGGACAGGGAACACTGAAGCTTTCTTT. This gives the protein CASGFNVRTGNTEAFF.

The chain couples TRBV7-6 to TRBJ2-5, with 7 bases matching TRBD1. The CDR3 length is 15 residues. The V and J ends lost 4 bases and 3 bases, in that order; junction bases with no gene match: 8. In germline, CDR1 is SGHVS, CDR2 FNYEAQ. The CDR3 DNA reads TGTGCCAGCAGCTCACGGAGGACAGGCGAAGAGACCCAGTACTTC. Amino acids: CASSSRRTGEETQYF.

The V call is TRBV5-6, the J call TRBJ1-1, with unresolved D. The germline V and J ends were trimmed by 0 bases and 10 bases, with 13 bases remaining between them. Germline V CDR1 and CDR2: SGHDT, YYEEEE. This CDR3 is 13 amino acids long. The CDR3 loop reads CASSLGTYERAFF. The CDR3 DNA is TGTGCCAGCAGCTTGGGCACGTACGAGAGAGCTTTCTTT.

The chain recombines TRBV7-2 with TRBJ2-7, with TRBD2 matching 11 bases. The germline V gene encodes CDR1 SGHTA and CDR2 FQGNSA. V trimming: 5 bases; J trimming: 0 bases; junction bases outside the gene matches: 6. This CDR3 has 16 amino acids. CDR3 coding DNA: TGTGCCAGCAGCGCGCGACTAGCGGGACTCTCCTACGAGCAGTACTTC. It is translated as CASSARLAGLSYEQYF. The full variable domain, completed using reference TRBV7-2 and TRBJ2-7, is GAGVSQSPSNKVTEKGKDVELRCDPISGHTALYWYRQSLGQGLEFLIYFQGNSAPDKSGLPSDRFSAERTGGSVSTLTIQRTQQEDSAVYLCASSARLAGLSYEQYFGPGTRLTVT.

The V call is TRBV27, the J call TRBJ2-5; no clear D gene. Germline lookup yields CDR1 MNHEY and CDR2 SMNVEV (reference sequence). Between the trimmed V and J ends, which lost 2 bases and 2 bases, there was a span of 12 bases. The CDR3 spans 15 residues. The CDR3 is CASSLRSRAQETQYF. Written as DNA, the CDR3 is TGTGCCAGCAGTTTAAGGAGTCGAGCGCAAGAGACCCAGTACTTC.

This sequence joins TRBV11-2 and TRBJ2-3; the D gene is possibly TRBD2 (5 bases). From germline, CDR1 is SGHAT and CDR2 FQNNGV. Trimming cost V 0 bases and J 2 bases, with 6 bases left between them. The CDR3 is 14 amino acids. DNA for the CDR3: TGTGCCAGCAGCTTAGAGGGAGTCACAGATACGCAGTATTTT. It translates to CASSLEGVTDTQYF.

The DNA of the CDR3 is TGTGCCAGCAGCTTATTCAGCGGGGCCTACAATGAGCAGTTCTTC. Protein product: CASSLFSGAYNEQFF. V and J are TRBV7-8 and TRBJ2-1, with 7 bases matching TRBD2. CDR1 is SGHVS, CDR2 FQNEAQ, per germline. V trimming: 2 bases; J trimming: 2 bases; junction bases outside the gene matches: 3. CDR3 size: 15 residues.

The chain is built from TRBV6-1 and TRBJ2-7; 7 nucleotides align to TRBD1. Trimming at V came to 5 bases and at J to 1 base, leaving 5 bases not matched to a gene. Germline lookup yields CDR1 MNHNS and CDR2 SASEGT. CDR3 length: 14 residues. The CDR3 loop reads CASSTGTESYEQYF. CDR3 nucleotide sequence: TGTGCCAGCAGTACCGGGACAGAGTCCTACGAGCAGTACTTC.

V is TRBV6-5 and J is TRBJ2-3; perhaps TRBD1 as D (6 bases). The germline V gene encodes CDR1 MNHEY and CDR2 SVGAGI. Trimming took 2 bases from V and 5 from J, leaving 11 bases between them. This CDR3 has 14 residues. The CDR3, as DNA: TGTGCCAGCAGTTACGGGACACCGGGAGATACGCAGTATTTT. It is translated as CASSYGTPGDTQYF.

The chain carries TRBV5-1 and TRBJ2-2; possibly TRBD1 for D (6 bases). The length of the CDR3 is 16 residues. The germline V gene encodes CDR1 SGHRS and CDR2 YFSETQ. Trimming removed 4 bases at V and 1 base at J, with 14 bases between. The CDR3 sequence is CASSQGIQVNTGELFF. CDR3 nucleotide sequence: TGCGCCAGCAGCCAGGGGATTCAAGTGAACACCGGGGAGCTGTTTTTT.

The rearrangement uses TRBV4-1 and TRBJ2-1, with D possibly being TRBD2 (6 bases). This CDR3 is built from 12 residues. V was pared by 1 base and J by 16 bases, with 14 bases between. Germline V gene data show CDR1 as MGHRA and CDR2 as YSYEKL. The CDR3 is CASSQAGVGVFF. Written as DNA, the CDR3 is TGCGCCAGCAGCCAAGCGGGGGTAGGGGTTTTCTTC.

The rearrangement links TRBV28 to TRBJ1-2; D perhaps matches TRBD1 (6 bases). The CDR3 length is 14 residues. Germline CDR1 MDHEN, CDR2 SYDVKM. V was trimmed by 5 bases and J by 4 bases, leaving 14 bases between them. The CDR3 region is CASSQTGQFYGYTF. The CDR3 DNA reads TGTGCCAGCAGTCAGACCGGACAGTTCTATGGCTACACCTTC.

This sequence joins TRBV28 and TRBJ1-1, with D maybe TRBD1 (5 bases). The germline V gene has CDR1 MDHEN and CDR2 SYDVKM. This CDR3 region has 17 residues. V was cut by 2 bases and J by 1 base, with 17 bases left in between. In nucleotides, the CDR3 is TGTGCCAGCAGTTTACCCCATGGTGGGGCTACGAACACTGAAGCTTTCTTT. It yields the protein CASSLPHGGATNTEAFF. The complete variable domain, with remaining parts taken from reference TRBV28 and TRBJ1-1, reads DVKVTQSSRYLVKRTGEKVFLECVQDMDHENMFWYRQDPGLGLRLIYFSYDVKMKEKGDIPEGYSVSREKKERFSLILESASTNQTSMYLCASSLPHGGATNTEAFFGQGTRLTVV.

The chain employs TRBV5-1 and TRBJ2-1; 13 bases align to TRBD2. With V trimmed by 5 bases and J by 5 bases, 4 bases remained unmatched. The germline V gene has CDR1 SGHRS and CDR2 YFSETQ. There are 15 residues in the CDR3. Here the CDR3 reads CASRITSGRDNEQFF. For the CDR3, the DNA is TGCGCCAGCAGGATAACTAGCGGGAGGGACAATGAGCAGTTCTTC.

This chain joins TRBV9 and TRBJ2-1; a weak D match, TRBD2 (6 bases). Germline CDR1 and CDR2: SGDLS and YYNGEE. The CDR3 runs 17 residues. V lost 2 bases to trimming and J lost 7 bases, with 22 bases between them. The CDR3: CASSVDWRVTVRNEQFF. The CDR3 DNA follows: TGTGCCAGCAGCGTTGATTGGAGGGTCACCGTAAGGAATGAGCAGTTCTTC.

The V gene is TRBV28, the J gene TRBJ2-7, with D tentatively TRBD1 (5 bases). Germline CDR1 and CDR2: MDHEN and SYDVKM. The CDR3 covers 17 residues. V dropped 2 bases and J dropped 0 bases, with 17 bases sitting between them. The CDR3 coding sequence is TGTGCCAGCAGTTTACCGCAGGGCCGGTTTAGCTCCTACGAGCAGTACTTC. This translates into CASSLPQGRFSSYEQYF.

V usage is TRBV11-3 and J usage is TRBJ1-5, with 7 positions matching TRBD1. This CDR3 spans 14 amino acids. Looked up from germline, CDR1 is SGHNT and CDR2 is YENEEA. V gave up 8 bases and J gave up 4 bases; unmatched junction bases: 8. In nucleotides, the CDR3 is TGTGCCAGCTATCCGGACAGGCCGAATCAGCCCCAGCATTTT. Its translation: CASYPDRPNQPQHF. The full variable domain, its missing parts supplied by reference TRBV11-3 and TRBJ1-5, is EAGVVQSPRYKIIEKKQPVAFWCNPISGHNTLYWYLQNLGQGPELLIRYENEEAVDDSQLPKDRFSAERLKGVDSTLKIQPAELGDSAVYLCASYPDRPNQPQHFGDGTRLSIL.

In nucleotides, the CDR3 is TGTGCTAGTGGTCCGGCGGGGACGGGCTCCGGCTACACCTTC. Protein sequence: CASGPAGTGSGYTF. This chain links TRBV12-5 with TRBJ1-2; D might be TRBD1 (5 bases). This CDR3 is 14 amino acids long. The germline V gene has CDR1 LGHNT and CDR2 FRNRAP. V was clipped by 5 bases and J by 8 bases, with 18 bases between them.

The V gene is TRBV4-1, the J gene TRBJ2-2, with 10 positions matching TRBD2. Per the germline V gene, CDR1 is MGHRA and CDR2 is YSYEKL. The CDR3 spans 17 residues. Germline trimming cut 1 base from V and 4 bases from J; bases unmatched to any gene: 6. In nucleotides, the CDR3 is TGCGCCAGCAGCCAAGGGCTAGCGGGAGTTTCCACCGGGGAGCTGTTTTTT. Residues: CASSQGLAGVSTGELFF.